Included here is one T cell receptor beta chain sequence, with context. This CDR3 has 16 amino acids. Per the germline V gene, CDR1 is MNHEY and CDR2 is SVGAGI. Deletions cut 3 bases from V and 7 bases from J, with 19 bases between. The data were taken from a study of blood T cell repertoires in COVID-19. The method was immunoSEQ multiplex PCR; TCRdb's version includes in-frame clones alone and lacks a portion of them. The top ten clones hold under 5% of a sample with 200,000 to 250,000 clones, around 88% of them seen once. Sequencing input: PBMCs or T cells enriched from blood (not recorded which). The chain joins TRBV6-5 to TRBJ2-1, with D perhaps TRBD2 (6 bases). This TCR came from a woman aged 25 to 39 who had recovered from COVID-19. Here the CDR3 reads CASSYFTWRVRNEQFF. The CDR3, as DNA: TGTGCCAGCAGTTATTTTACGTGGAGGGTGCGGAATGAGCAGTTCTTC.